This T cell receptor beta chain was captured by sequencing in a study of blood T cell repertoires in COVID-19. Across the whole study: Samples of COVID-19 (acute and convalescent) were obtained from the United States, Italy and Spain. T cells, B-cell-depleted T cells, or PBMCs supplied cDNA or gDNA.

Germline-derived CDR1 and CDR2 are MNHEY and SVGAGI. CDR3 length: 14 amino acids. The V end was cut by 4 bases, the J end by 0 bases, with 7 bases between. The Seattle patients, enrolled during active infection, were followed longitudinally. How the authors handled the data: Amplification from reference gene primers served as the basis for estimated nucleated cell counts. Measured with immunoSEQ multiplex PCR; TCRdb has only the in-frame clones, and not every one. V and J calls and clone size are given by that table; D and trimming were obtained from the DNA. The sample includes roughly 200,000 clones, approximately 85% of them seen just once.

V is TRBV6-5 and J is TRBJ1-3; D is unresolved. The receptor was derived from a woman aged 80 or older with COVID-19, enrolled during active disease. Sequenced: peripheral blood. CDR3 DNA: TGTGCCAGCAGTTTAGATGACTCTGGAAACACCATATATTTT. Translated: CASSLDDSGNTIYF.